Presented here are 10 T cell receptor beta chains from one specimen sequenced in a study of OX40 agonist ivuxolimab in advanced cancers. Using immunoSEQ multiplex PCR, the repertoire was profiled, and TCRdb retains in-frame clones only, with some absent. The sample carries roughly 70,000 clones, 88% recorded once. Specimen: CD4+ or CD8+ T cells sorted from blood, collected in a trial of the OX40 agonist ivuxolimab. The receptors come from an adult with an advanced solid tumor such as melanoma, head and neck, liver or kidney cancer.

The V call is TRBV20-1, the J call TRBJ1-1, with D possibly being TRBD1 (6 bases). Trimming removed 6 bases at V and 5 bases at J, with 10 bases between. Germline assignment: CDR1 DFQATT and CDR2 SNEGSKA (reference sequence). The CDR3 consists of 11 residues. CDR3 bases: TGCAGTGCCTTGCAGGGGACTGAAGCTTTCTTT. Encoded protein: CSALQGTEAFF.

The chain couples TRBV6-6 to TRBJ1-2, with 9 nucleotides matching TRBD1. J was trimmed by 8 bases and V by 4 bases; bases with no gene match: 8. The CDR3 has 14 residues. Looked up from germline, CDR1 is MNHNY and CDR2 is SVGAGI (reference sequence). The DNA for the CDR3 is TGTGCCAGCAGTTCCCAAGACAGGGGGGAAGGCTACACCTTC. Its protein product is CASSSQDRGEGYTF.

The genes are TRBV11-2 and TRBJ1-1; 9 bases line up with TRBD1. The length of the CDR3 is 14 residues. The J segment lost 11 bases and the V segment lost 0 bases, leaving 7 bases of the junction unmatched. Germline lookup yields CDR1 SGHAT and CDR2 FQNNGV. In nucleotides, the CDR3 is TGTGCCAGCAGCTTAGAGTCGACAGGGGGTAAGGCTTTCTTT. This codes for CASSLESTGGKAFF.

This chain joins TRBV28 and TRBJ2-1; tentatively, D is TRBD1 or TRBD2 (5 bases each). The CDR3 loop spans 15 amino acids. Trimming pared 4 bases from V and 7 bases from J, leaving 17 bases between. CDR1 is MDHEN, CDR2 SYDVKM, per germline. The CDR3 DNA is TGTGCCAGCAGTTCATCGGGACCCTCGGGGAATGAGCAGTTCTTC. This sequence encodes CASSSSGPSGNEQFF.

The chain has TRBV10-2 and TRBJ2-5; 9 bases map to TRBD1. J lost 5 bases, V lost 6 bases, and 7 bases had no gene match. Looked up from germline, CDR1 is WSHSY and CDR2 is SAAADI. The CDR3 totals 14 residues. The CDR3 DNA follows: TGCGCCAGCAGCCCGACAGGGGGGCGGGAGACCCAGTACTTC. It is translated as CASSPTGGRETQYF.

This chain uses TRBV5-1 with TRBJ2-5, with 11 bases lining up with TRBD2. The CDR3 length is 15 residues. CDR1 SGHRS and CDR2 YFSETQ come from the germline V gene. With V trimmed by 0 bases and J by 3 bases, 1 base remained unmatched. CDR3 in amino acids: CASSLAGLAEETQYF. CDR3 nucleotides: TGCGCCAGCAGCTTGGCGGGACTAGCGGAAGAGACCCAGTACTTC.

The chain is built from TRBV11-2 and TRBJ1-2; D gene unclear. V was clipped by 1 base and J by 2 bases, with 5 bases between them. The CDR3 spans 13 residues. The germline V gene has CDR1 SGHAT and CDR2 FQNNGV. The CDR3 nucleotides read TGTGCCAGCAGCTTAGGCTACAACTATGGCTACACCTTC. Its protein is CASSLGYNYGYTF.

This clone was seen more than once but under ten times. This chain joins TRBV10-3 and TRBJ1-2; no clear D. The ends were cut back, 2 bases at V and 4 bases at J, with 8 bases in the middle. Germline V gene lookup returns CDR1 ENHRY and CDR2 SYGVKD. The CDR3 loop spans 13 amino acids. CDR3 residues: CAISETALYGYTF. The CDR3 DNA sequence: TGTGCCATCAGTGAGACAGCTCTCTATGGCTACACCTTC.

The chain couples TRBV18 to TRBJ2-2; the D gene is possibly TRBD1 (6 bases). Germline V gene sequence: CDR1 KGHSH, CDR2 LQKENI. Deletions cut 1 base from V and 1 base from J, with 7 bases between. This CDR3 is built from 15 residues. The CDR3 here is CASSPQGVNTGELFF. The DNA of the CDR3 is TGTGCCAGCTCACCACAGGGGGTGAACACCGGGGAGCTGTTTTTT.

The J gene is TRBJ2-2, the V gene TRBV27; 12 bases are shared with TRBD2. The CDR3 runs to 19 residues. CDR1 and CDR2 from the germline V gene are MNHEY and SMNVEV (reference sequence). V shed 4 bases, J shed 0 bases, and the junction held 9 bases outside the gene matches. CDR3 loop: CASSSLGLAGKSNTGELFF. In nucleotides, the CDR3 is TGTGCCAGCAGTTCGTTGGGACTAGCGGGCAAATCGAACACCGGGGAGCTGTTTTTT.